What follows describes a single TCR beta chain. Its antigen is undetermined. Generated by immunoSEQ multiplex PCR, the TCRdb table keeps only in-frame clones and is missing some. This table holds about 13,000 clones, 27% found once. The data originate from a study of sequential checkpoint blockade in melanoma. Treatment: randomized to nivolumab then ipilimumab (arm A) or the reverse (arm B). DNA-damaging chemotherapy had not been given to any patient beforehand. Study findings and constraints: Clinical benefit was about 30 times likelier when tumor T-cell fraction and clonality increased.

The V gene's germline CDR1 is KGHSH and CDR2 LQKENI. The CDR3 sequence is 12 residues long. Between the trimmed V and J ends, which lost 3 bases and 10 bases, there was a span of 11 bases. The sample consisted of tumor tissue (inferred from file names), taken from a patient given nivolumab and ipilimumab in sequence. The chain employs TRBV18 and TRBJ2-3; no clear D. This receptor was identified in a human donor with melanoma. The CDR3 protein is CASSPSEGAQYF. CDR3 bases: TGTGCCAGCTCACCTTCAGAAGGAGCGCAGTATTTT.